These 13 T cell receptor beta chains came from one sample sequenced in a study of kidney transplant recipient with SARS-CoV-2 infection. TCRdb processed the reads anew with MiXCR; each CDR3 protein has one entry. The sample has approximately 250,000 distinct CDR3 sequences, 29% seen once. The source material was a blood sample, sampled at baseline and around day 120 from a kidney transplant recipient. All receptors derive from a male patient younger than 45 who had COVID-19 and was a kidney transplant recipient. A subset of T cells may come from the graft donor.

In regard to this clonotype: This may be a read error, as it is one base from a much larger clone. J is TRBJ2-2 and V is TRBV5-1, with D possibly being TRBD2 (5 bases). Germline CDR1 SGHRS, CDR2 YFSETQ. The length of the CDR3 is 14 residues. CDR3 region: CTSSLTPGTGELFF. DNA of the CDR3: TGCACCAGCAGCTTGACCCCGGGGACCGGGGAGCTGTTTTTT.

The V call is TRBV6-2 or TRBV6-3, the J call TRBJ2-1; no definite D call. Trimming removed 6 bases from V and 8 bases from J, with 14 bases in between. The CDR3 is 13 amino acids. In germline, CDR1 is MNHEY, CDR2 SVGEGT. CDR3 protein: CASSREVLDEQFF. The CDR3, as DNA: TGTGCCAGCAGCAGAGAGGTGTTGGATGAGCAGTTCTTC.

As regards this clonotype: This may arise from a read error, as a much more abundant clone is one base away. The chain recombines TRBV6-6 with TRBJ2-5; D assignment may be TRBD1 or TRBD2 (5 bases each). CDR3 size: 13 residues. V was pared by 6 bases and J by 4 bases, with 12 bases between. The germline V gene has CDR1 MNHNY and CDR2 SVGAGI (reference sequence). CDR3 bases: TGTGCCAGCAGCCGGGACCACTTAGAGACCCAGTACTTC. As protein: CASSRDHLETQYF.

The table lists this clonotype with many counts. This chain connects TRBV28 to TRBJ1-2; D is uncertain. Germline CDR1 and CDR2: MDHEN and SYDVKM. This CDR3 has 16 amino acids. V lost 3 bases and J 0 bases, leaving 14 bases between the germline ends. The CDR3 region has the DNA TGTGCCAGCAGTTTGGGCAGGCCCACCACTAACTATGGCTACACCTTC. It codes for CASSLGRPTTNYGYTF.

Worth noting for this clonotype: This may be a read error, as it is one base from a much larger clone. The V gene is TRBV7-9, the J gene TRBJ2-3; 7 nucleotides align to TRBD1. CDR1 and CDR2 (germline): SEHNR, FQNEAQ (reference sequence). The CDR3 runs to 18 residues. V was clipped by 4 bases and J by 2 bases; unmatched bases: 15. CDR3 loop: CASSYIASTGADTDTQYF. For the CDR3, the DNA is TGTGCCAGCAGCTATATCGCCTCTACAGGGGCTGACACAGATACGCAGTATTTT.

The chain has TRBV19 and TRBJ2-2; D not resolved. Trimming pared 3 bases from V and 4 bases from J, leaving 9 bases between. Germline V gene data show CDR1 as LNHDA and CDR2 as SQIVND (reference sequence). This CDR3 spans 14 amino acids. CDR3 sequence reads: CASSILRPTGELFF. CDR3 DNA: TGTGCCAGTAGTATTCTTAGGCCCACCGGGGAGCTGTTTTTT.

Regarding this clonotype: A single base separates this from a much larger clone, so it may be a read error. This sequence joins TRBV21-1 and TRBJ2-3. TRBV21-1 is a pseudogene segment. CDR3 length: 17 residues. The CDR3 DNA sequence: TGTGCCGGCAGGGAAACAGTAGCTACAGTCATGCAAGATACGCAGTATTTT. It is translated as CAGRETVATVMQDTQYF.

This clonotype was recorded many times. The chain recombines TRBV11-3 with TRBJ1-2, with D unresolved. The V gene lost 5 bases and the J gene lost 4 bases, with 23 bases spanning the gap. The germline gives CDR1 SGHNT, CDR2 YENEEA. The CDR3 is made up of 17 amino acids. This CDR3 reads CASSAWFDLGKTYGYTF. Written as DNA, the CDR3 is TGTGCCAGCAGCGCCTGGTTCGATCTCGGAAAGACCTATGGCTACACCTTC.

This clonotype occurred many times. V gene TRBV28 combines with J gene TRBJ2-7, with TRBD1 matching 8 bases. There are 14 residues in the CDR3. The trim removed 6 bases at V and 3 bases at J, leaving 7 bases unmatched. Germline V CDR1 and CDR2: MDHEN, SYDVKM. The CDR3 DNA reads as TGTGCCAGCAGCTCCCTTGACAGGGGCTACGAGCAGTACTTC. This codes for CASSSLDRGYEQYF.

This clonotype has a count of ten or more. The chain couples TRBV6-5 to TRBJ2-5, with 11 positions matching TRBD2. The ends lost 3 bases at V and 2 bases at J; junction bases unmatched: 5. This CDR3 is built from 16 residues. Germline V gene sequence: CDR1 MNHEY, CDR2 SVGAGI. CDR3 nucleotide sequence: TGTGCCAGCAGTTATTCTTTAGCGGGAGGGCAAGAGACCCAGTACTTC. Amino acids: CASSYSLAGGQETQYF.

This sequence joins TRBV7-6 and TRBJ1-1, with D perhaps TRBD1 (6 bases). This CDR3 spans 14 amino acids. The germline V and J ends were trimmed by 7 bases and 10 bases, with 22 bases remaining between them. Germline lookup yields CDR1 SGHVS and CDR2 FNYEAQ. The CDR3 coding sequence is TGTGCCAGCAACTTGGGGACACCAACACAGGCAGCTTTCTTT. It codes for CASNLGTPTQAAFF.

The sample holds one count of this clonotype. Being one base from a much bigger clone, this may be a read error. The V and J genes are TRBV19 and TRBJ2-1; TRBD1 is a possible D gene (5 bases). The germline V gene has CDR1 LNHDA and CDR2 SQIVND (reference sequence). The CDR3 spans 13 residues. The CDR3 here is CTSKLLQGNEQFF. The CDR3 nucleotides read TGTACCAGTAAACTACTGCAGGGAAATGAGCAGTTCTTC. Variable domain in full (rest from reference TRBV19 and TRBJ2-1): DGGITQSPKYLFRKEGQNVTLSCEQNLNHDAMYWYRQDPGQGLRLIYYSQIVNDFQKGDIAEGYSVSREKKESFPLTVTSAQKNPTAFYLCTSKLLQGNEQFFGPGTRLTVL.

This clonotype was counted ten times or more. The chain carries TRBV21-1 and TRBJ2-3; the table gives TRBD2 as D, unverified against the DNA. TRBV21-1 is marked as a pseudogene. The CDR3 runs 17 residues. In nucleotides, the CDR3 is TGTGCCAGCAGCGTCTGCCTAGCTACAGTCATGCAAGATACGCAGTATTTT. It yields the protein CASSVCLATVMQDTQYF.